Presented here are 23 T cell receptor beta chains from one specimen sequenced in a study of cytomegalovirus exposure and HLA in healthy donors. The PCR employed 60 Vbeta primers together with 13 Jbeta primers. TCRdb keeps only in-frame clones here, not all; method: immunoSEQ multiplex PCR. This table has about 190,000 clones, about 86% appearing once. The sequenced sample consisted of PBMCs. These receptor sequences come from a woman aged 30 to 39 in good health and CMV-seronegative.

The J gene is TRBJ1-4, the V gene TRBV6-1, with D tentatively TRBD1 (5 bases). Germline V lookup: CDR1 MNHNS, CDR2 SASEGT. Trimming cost V 2 bases and J 7 bases, with 11 bases left between them. There are 14 residues in the CDR3. The CDR3 nucleotides read TGTGCCAGCAGTGAACCCGGGGGGTTTGAAAAACTGTTTTTT. Encoded protein: CASSEPGGFEKLFF.

This chain connects TRBV4-1 to TRBJ1-2; 7 nucleotides line up with TRBD1. The V gene end was trimmed by 5 bases and the J gene end by 4 bases; junction bases not matched to a gene: 7. From germline, CDR1 is MGHRA and CDR2 YSYEKL. The CDR3 has 14 residues. This chain's CDR3 is CASSNPGQIYGYTF. The DNA for the CDR3 is TGCGCCAGCAGCAACCCGGGACAGATCTATGGCTACACCTTC.

V is TRBV5-6 and J is TRBJ2-7; a weak D match, TRBD1 (6 bases). The CDR3 spans 12 residues. Germline V lookup: CDR1 SGHDT, CDR2 YYEEEE. The V end lost 5 bases, the J end lost 0 bases, and 6 bases lay between the germline ends. This chain's CDR3 is CASRQGSYEQYF. In DNA, the CDR3 is TGTGCCAGCAGACAGGGCTCCTACGAGCAGTACTTC. The full variable domain, with the rest looked up from reference TRBV5-6 and TRBJ2-7, is DAGVTQSPTHLIKTRGQQVTLRCSPKSGHDTVSWYQQALGQGPQFIFQYYEEEERQRGNFPDRFSGHQFPNYSSELNVNALLLGDSALYLCASRQGSYEQYFGPGTRLTVT.

This chain links TRBV18 with TRBJ1-1; D not resolved. CDR1 and CDR2 (germline): KGHSH, LQKENI. The CDR3 contains 15 residues. Deletions cut 0 bases from V and 4 bases from J, with 12 bases between. CDR3 loop: CASSPPNPVGTEAFF. The CDR3 DNA sequence: TGTGCCAGCTCACCACCGAACCCGGTCGGCACTGAAGCTTTCTTT.

J is TRBJ1-1 and V is TRBV7-9; D is uncertain. Deletions cut 1 base from V and 1 base from J, with 13 bases between. The CDR3 has 16 amino acids. Germline CDR1 is SEHNR and CDR2 is FQNEAQ (reference sequence). CDR3 nucleotide sequence: TGTGCCAGCAGCTTAGGACACTTCTTGGGGAACACTGAAGCTTTCTTT. Translated, it gives CASSLGHFLGNTEAFF.

This clone showed up just a few times. The rearrangement links TRBV27 to TRBJ1-1; D unresolved. The germline gives CDR1 MNHEY, CDR2 SMNVEV (reference sequence). The V end was cut by 3 bases, the J end by 4 bases, with 12 bases between. The CDR3 runs 14 residues. The CDR3 nucleotides are TGTGCCAGCAGTTTTTTAGGAGGCGGCACTGAAGCTTTCTTT. Its translation is CASSFLGGGTEAFF.

The CDR3: CAILRDRDTDTQYF. The CDR3 DNA is TGTGCCATCCTGCGGGACAGGGATACAGATACGCAGTATTTT. The chain employs TRBV10-3 and TRBJ2-3; 9 nucleotides match TRBD1. J lost 3 bases, V lost 8 bases, and 6 bases had no gene match. This CDR3 contains 14 residues. Germline V gene data show CDR1 as ENHRY and CDR2 as SYGVKD.

The rearrangement joins TRBV29-1 to TRBJ1-1; no definite D call. The CDR3 is made up of 11 amino acids. Germline V gene data show CDR1 as SQVTM and CDR2 as ANQGSEA. V shed 7 bases and J shed 4 bases, with 10 bases lying between them. As DNA, the CDR3 is TGCAGCGGGAGTACGGGCACTGAAGCTTTCTTT. Its translation: CSGSTGTEAFF. Full variable domain (remainder filled in from reference TRBV29-1 and TRBJ1-1): SAVISQKPSRDICQRGTSLTIQCQVDSQVTMMFWYRQQPGQSLTLIATANQGSEATYESGFVIDKFPISRPNLTFSTLTVSNMSPEDSSIYLCSGSTGTEAFFGQGTRLTVV.

The chain is built from TRBV6-5 and TRBJ1-4; 10 bases agree with TRBD1. This CDR3 contains 15 residues. Per germline, CDR1 MNHEY and CDR2 SVGAGI. V trimming: 7 bases; J trimming: 6 bases; junction bases outside the gene matches: 8. The CDR3 reads CASNDRGLIDEKLFF. The CDR3 nucleotides read TGTGCCAGCAATGACAGGGGGCTGATTGATGAAAAACTGTTTTTT.

CDR3 coding DNA: TGTGCCAGCAGCTTAGACCTTAGCGGACGCTACAATGAGCAGTTCTTC. Translating gives CASSLDLSGRYNEQFF. J is TRBJ2-1 and V is TRBV7-9, with a weak D call TRBD2 (6 bases). Germline V gene data show CDR1 as SEHNR and CDR2 as FQNEAQ (reference sequence). Trimming removed 1 base from V and 3 bases from J, with 13 bases in between. This CDR3 comprises 16 residues.

The V call is TRBV5-1, the J call TRBJ2-3; TRBD2 might be the D (5 bases). Germline assignment: CDR1 SGHRS and CDR2 YFSETQ. This CDR3 has 15 amino acids. The V end was cut by 2 bases, the J end by 6 bases, with 16 bases between. As DNA, the CDR3 is TGCGCCAGCAGCTTATCAGGTATGGGGAGCGATACGCAGTATTTT. This translates into CASSLSGMGSDTQYF.

This clone has only one observation. The chain is built from TRBV27 and TRBJ1-1; no definite D call. The CDR3 has 13 amino acids. The germline V gene encodes CDR1 MNHEY and CDR2 SMNVEV (reference sequence). Trimming left V 3 bases short and J 0 bases short, with 5 bases between. DNA for the CDR3: TGTGCCAGCAGTTTGTCTTTGAACACTGAAGCTTTCTTT. Translating gives CASSLSLNTEAFF.

The V call is TRBV9, the J call TRBJ2-1; 13 bases line up with TRBD2. Trimming took 4 bases from V and 9 from J; bases not matched to a gene: 7. CDR1 and CDR2 (germline): SGDLS, YYNGEE. This CDR3 comprises 15 residues. CDR3 sequence reads: CASSLTSGGAGEQFF. CDR3 nucleotides: TGTGCCAGCAGCCTTACTAGCGGGGGGGCGGGTGAGCAGTTCTTC. The complete variable domain, with remaining parts taken from reference TRBV9 and TRBJ2-1, reads DSGVTQTPKHLITATGQRVTLRCSPRSGDLSVYWYQQSLDQGLQFLIQYYNGEERAKGNILERFSAQQFPDLHSELNLSSLELGDSALYFCASSLTSGGAGEQFFGPGTRLTVL.

V is TRBV5-1 and J is TRBJ2-2; TRBD2 aligns across 11 bases. Germline CDR1 is SGHRS and CDR2 is YFSETQ. The CDR3 is made up of 16 amino acids. The V segment lost 3 bases and the J segment 5 bases; nucleotides outside the gene matches: 6. The DNA for the CDR3 is TGCGCCAGCAGCTCCCGACTAGCGGGGTATACCGGGGAGCTGTTTTTT. This sequence encodes CASSSRLAGYTGELFF. The full variable domain, its missing parts supplied by reference TRBV5-1 and TRBJ2-2, is KAGVTQTPRYLIKTRGQQVTLSCSPISGHRSVSWYQQTPGQGLQFLFEYFSETQRNKGNFPGRFSGRQFSNSRSEMNVSTLELGDSALYLCASSSRLAGYTGELFFGEGSRLTVL.

The rearrangement joins TRBV15 to TRBJ2-7, with 8 bases matching TRBD2. With V trimmed by 3 bases and J by 1 base, 5 bases remained unmatched. Germline V gene sequence: CDR1 LNHNV, CDR2 YYDKDF (reference sequence). The CDR3 consists of 15 residues. The CDR3 DNA is TGTGCCACCAGCAGCTTCACGGGGGGGTCCTACGAGCAGTACTTC. Translation gives CATSSFTGGSYEQYF.

This chain links TRBV6-1 with TRBJ1-1; D not resolved. The CDR3 runs to 13 residues. The ends were cut back, 5 bases at V and 4 bases at J, with 11 bases in the middle. Germline values: CDR1 MNHNS, CDR2 SASEGT. The CDR3 loop is CASSYEGSTEAFF. CDR3 coding DNA: TGTGCCAGCAGTTATGAGGGAAGCACTGAAGCTTTCTTT.

This chain joins TRBV28 and TRBJ1-2; 9 bases agree with TRBD1. Trimming at V came to 5 bases and at J to 4 bases, leaving 11 bases not matched to a gene. Germline CDR1 and CDR2: MDHEN and SYDVKM. This CDR3 has 16 residues. CDR3 sequence (DNA): TGTGCCAGCAGTGACGCCGGGACAGGGTTACTCTATGGCTACACCTTC. This sequence encodes CASSDAGTGLLYGYTF.

V and J are TRBV5-1 and TRBJ1-1; TRBD1 might be the D (5 bases). Per the germline V gene, CDR1 is SGHRS and CDR2 is YFSETQ. V lost 5 bases to trimming and J lost 3 bases, with 14 bases between them. This CDR3 has 14 residues. The CDR3 DNA follows: TGCGCCAGCAGGGAGGGACCGTTGGACACTGAAGCTTTCTTT. It encodes CASREGPLDTEAFF. The whole variable domain, remainder taken from reference TRBV5-1 and TRBJ1-1, is KAGVTQTPRYLIKTRGQQVTLSCSPISGHRSVSWYQQTPGQGLQFLFEYFSETQRNKGNFPGRFSGRQFSNSRSEMNVSTLELGDSALYLCASREGPLDTEAFFGQGTRLTVV.

V and J are TRBV7-6 and TRBJ2-6; TRBD2 is a possible D gene (6 bases). Deletions cut 1 base from V and 1 base from J, with 14 bases between. The CDR3 spans 18 residues. The germline CDR1 and CDR2 sequences are SGHVS and FNYEAQ. CDR3 residues: CASSLDRGTQSGANVLTF. CDR3 nucleotide sequence: TGTGCCAGCAGCTTAGACCGGGGGACGCAATCTGGGGCCAACGTCCTGACTTTC.

The chain joins TRBV5-1 to TRBJ2-3; tentatively, D is TRBD2 (8 bases). Germline-derived CDR1 and CDR2 are SGHRS and YFSETQ. Trimming removed 6 bases at V and 7 bases at J, with 18 bases between. The length of the CDR3 is 14 residues. The CDR3 DNA reads TGCGCCAGCACCCGGGAGGGGGCCTCCCATACGCAGTATTTT. Its translation: CASTREGASHTQYF.

The sample holds one count of this clone. This chain connects TRBV7-8 to TRBJ2-1; the D is unclear. The CDR3 extends over 15 amino acids. The V end lost 5 bases, the J end lost 0 bases, and 11 bases lay between the germline ends. Germline V gene sequence: CDR1 SGHVS, CDR2 FQNEAQ. The CDR3 sequence: CASSRLESSYNEQFF. The DNA for the CDR3 is TGTGCCAGCAGCCGACTGGAGAGCTCCTACAATGAGCAGTTCTTC.

V usage is TRBV5-4 and J usage is TRBJ2-5; 8 bases map to TRBD2. The CDR3 is 16 residues long. Germline CDR1 is SGHNT and CDR2 is YYREEE (reference sequence). Trimming at V came to 0 bases and at J to 5 bases, leaving 9 bases not matched to a gene. The CDR3 loop reads CASSLEVGRAAETQYF. DNA for the CDR3: TGTGCCAGCAGCTTGGAAGTCGGGAGGGCCGCGGAGACCCAGTACTTC.

This chain's CDR3 is CASTPGGRDGYTF. The CDR3 DNA reads as TGTGCCAGCACCCCAGGGGGCCGCGATGGCTACACCTTC. The chain is built from TRBV25-1 and TRBJ1-2; the match to TRBD1 covers 8 bases. V was pared by 7 bases and J by 6 bases, with 7 bases of the junction left unmatched. This CDR3 is built from 13 residues. Germline loops: CDR1 MGHDK, CDR2 SYGVNS.